Described below is a single T cell receptor beta chain sequence and its context. Its target is not known. PCR used 60 Vbeta primers and 13 Jbeta primers. The method was immunoSEQ multiplex PCR; TCRdb's version includes in-frame clones alone and lacks a portion of them. This sample has roughly 200,000 clones, with around four fifths found just once. The data stem from a study of cytomegalovirus exposure and HLA in healthy donors. This CDR3 is 18 amino acids long. The germline gives CDR1 SGHRS, CDR2 YFSETQ. V was cut by 0 bases and J by 4 bases, with 23 bases left in between. Broader study findings: Published work reported that the classifier diagnosed cytomegalovirus status with high specificity and sensitivity. Cytomegalovirus-associated status was assigned to approximately 160 TCR beta chains. Being productive about 87% or about 30% of the time was typical of most TCR beta V segments in an earlier analysis.

The V and J genes are TRBV5-1 and TRBJ2-7, with D possibly matching TRBD2 (6 bases). The origin of this receptor is a man aged 45-60 years in good health and CMV-seronegative. The source material was PBMCs. CDR3 DNA sequence: TGCGCCAGCAGCTTGGGAGATAGCGGCAAAAGGGTGGGGTACGAGCAGTACTTC. Protein product: CASSLGDSGKRVGYEQYF.